These T cell receptor beta chains were read from a single sample in a study of T cell clonotyping in hematopoietic cell transplantation. Clones were sequenced by immunoSEQ multiplex PCR, and TCRdb holds only the in-frame ones, with some missing. The sample lists about 16,000 clones; over 75% were seen once. The sequencing sample was made of peripheral blood mononuclear cells. These receptors came from a woman aged 40-49 years in good health. Some clones in this sample may be carry-over from other donors' samples. Both conserved end residues are part of each CDR3. The order of the fields is J gene, D gene, clone size, V gene, CDR3 protein, CDR3 DNA. D genes are given only for firm matches. Clone size is stated in some rows and not others, as once, few, many or a class when expanded.

J: TRBJ1-2
D: -
size: -
V: TRBV6-5
CDR3: CASTAGTLGNYGYTF
DNA: TGTGCCAGCACTGCCGGGACGCTCGGTAACTATGGCTACACCTTC

J: TRBJ1-1
D: -
size: -
V: TRBV9
CDR3: CASSVGGRNTEAFF
DNA: TGTGCCAGCAGCGTAGGCGGCAGGAACACTGAAGCTTTCTTT

J: TRBJ2-3
D: -
size: -
V: TRBV9
CDR3: CASSERGADTQYF
DNA: TGTGCCAGCAGTGAAAGGGGGGCAGATACGCAGTATTTT

J: TRBJ2-7
D: TRBD2
size: -
V: TRBV19
CDR3: CASSPRLAGTYEQYF
DNA: TGTGCCAGTAGTCCGCGACTAGCCGGCACCTACGAGCAGTACTTC

J: TRBJ2-1
D: -
size: -
V: TRBV27
CDR3: CASSGYNEQFF
DNA: TGTGCCAGTAGCGGATACAATGAGCAGTTCTTC

J: TRBJ1-1
D: -
size: few
V: TRBV6-5
CDR3: CASSYGGTEAFF
DNA: TGTGCCAGCAGTTACGGCGGCACTGAAGCTTTCTTT

J: TRBJ2-7
D: TRBD2
size: -
V: TRBV29-1
CDR3: CSAHGGASYEQYF
DNA: TGCAGCGCCCACGGGGGGGCGTCCTACGAGCAGTACTTC

J: TRBJ2-7
D: -
size: -
V: TRBV4-3
CDR3: CASSHPGGGKAEQYF
DNA: TGCGCCAGCAGCCACCCTGGCGGAGGGAAGGCCGAGCAGTACTTC

J: TRBJ1-1
D: TRBD1
size: -
V: TRBV18
CDR3: CASSRRGRSDGYTEAFF
DNA: TGTGCCAGCTCACGCAGGGGGCGTAGCGACGGATACACTGAAGCTTTCTTT

J: TRBJ1-1
D: -
size: -
V: TRBV11-2
CDR3: CASSLGQLRNTEAFF
DNA: TGTGCCAGCAGCTTGGGACAACTACGGAACACTGAAGCTTTCTTT

J: TRBJ1-2
D: -
size: -
V: TRBV9
CDR3: CASSVDARKSGTVLGYTF
DNA: TGTGCCAGCAGCGTAGACGCCCGGAAATCCGGGACGGTCTTGGGCTACACCTTC

J: TRBJ1-5
D: -
size: once
V: TRBV7-2
CDR3: CASSPSSNQPQHF
DNA: TGTGCCAGCAGCCCAAGTAGCAATCAGCCCCAGCATTTT

J: TRBJ1-5
D: -
size: -
V: TRBV2
CDR3: CASRAREGVGNQPQHF
DNA: TGTGCCAGCAGGGCCCGAGAGGGCGTCGGGAATCAGCCCCAGCATTTT

J: TRBJ1-6
D: -
size: -
V: TRBV4-3
CDR3: CASSLGGGRSDSPLHF
DNA: TGCGCCAGCAGCCTGGGAGGGGGGCGTTCGGATTCACCCCTCCACTTT

J: TRBJ1-2
D: -
size: -
V: TRBV6-5
CDR3: CASALGRSAYGYTF
DNA: TGTGCCAGCGCGTTGGGGAGGTCCGCCTATGGCTACACCTTC

J: TRBJ1-1
D: -
size: -
V: TRBV29-1
CDR3: CSVAYAAAEAFF
DNA: TGCAGCGTTGCCTACGCCGCGGCAGAAGCTTTCTTT

J: TRBJ2-1
D: TRBD1
size: -
V: TRBV6-5
CDR3: CASSAPGQGEFF
DNA: TGTGCCAGCAGCGCCCCGGGACAGGGGGAGTTCTTC

J: TRBJ1-2
D: -
size: -
V: TRBV19
CDR3: CASSMGSNSRGYTF
DNA: TGTGCCAGTAGTATGGGGTCCAACAGCCGGGGCTACACCTTC

J: TRBJ1-3
D: -
size: -
V: TRBV7-2
CDR3: CASSRTGAYSGNTIYF
DNA: TGTGCCAGCAGTCGGACCGGGGCCTACTCTGGAAACACCATATATTTT

J: TRBJ1-2
D: TRBD1
size: -
V: TRBV28
CDR3: CASSLPSLFTGGGYTF
DNA: TGTGCCAGCAGTTTACCCTCCTTATTCACAGGGGGTGGCTACACCTTC

J: TRBJ2-1
D: TRBD2
size: once
V: TRBV10-3
CDR3: CAIRRLAAAYNEQFF
DNA: TGTGCCATCAGGCGACTAGCGGCCGCCTACAATGAGCAGTTCTTC

J: TRBJ1-5
D: -
size: -
V: TRBV28
CDR3: CASSFRQPQHF
DNA: TGTGCCAGCAGTTTTCGTCAGCCCCAGCATTTT

J: TRBJ1-4
D: -
size: -
V: TRBV9
CDR3: CASSSPGTVEKLFF
DNA: TGTGCCAGCAGCTCTCCAGGGACGGTTGAAAAACTGTTTTTT

J: TRBJ2-2
D: -
size: -
V: TRBV30
CDR3: CAWSGQNTGELFF
DNA: TGTGCCTGGAGTGGACAGAACACCGGGGAGCTGTTTTTT

J: TRBJ2-7
D: TRBD1
size: -
V: TRBV5-1
CDR3: CASSQGQGASEQYF
DNA: TGCGCCAGCAGCCAGGGACAGGGGGCGAGCGAGCAGTACTTC

J: TRBJ2-7
D: -
size: -
V: TRBV27
CDR3: CAAGGSYEQYF
DNA: TGTGCCGCCGGAGGGTCCTACGAGCAGTACTTC

J: TRBJ1-2
D: -
size: -
V: TRBV19
CDR3: CASSFPSGGNGYTF
DNA: TGTGCCAGTAGTTTCCCGAGCGGGGGGAATGGCTACACCTTC

J: TRBJ2-3
D: -
size: -
V: TRBV7-6
CDR3: CASSGSDTQYF
DNA: TGTGCCAGCAGCGGTTCGGATACGCAGTATTTT

J: TRBJ2-7
D: -
size: -
V: TRBV15
CDR3: CATSKGSLGSYEQYF
DNA: TGTGCCACCAGCAAAGGGAGTCTGGGCTCCTACGAGCAGTACTTC

J: TRBJ2-6
D: -
size: -
V: TRBV28
CDR3: CASSLRGGANVLTF
DNA: TGTGCCAGCAGTTTACGAGGTGGGGCCAACGTCCTGACTTTC

J: TRBJ2-3
D: TRBD2
size: -
V: TRBV7-2
CDR3: CASSLMSHRGGLVDTQYF
DNA: TGTGCCAGCAGCTTAATGTCCCACCGGGGGGGGCTGGTAGATACGCAGTATTTT

J: TRBJ1-4
D: -
size: -
V: TRBV11-2
CDR3: CASSQPGAGEKLFF
DNA: TGTGCCAGCAGCCAACCAGGGGCAGGCGAAAAACTGTTTTTT

J: TRBJ2-7
D: -
size: -
V: TRBV28
CDR3: CASQTGGDYEQYF
DNA: TGTGCCAGCCAGACAGGTGGGGACTACGAGCAGTACTTC

J: TRBJ2-3
D: TRBD2
size: few
V: TRBV6-1
CDR3: CASSDAGGSYATDTQYF
DNA: TGTGCCAGCAGTGACGCGGGGGGGAGTTACGCCACAGATACGCAGTATTTT

J: TRBJ2-1
D: TRBD1
size: -
V: TRBV7-3
CDR3: CASSPGQVYNEQFF
DNA: TGTGCCAGCAGTCCGGGACAGGTCTACAATGAGCAGTTCTTC

J: TRBJ2-5
D: -
size: -
V: TRBV18
CDR3: CASSRPLGRLGQETQYF
DNA: TGTGCCAGCTCTCGCCCTTTGGGGCGGCTCGGGCAAGAGACCCAGTACTTC

J: TRBJ1-3
D: -
size: once
V: TRBV4-1
CDR3: CASSQDPGYAGNTIYF
DNA: TGCGCCAGCAGCCAAGATCCGGGATATGCTGGAAATACCATATATTTT

J: TRBJ2-4
D: -
size: once
V: TRBV7-8
CDR3: CASSLAEVENIQYF
DNA: TGTGCCAGCAGCTTAGCGGAGGTGGAAAACATTCAGTACTTC